This T cell receptor (beta chain) was found in a study of T cell responses to AZD1222 COVID-19 vaccine. Germline lookup yields CDR1 MNHEY and CDR2 SVGAGI. The CDR3 has 14 amino acids. Germline trimming cut 7 bases from V and 3 bases from J; bases unmatched to any gene: 2. Study findings and constraints: Two AZD1222 administrations were followed by greater Spike-specific TCR breadth and depth. Mostly white British, mostly female donors; authors suggested clonal diversity may be underestimated. Spike as a whole was targeted by vaccine-associated CD4 TCRs, dominant at 160-218 and 743-854.

The table came from immunoSEQ multiplex PCR; TCRdb's copy has only in-frame clones and leaves some out. Among roughly 100,000 clones listed, more than 75% were seen once. In the case of this clone: The target antigen is unknown.

Source: peripheral blood, taken 28 days after the second dose of the MenACWY control vaccine. This receptor was identified in an adult who received the MenACWY meningococcal vaccine as a control. The chain links TRBV6-5 to TRBJ1-6; 8 bases are a match to TRBD1. The CDR3 DNA reads TGTGCCAGCACGGGACAGGACTATAATTCACCCCTCCACTTT. Protein product: CASTGQDYNSPLHF.